The source of this TCR beta chain is a study of blood T cell repertoires in COVID-19. Clones were sequenced by immunoSEQ multiplex PCR, and TCRdb holds only the in-frame ones, with some missing. Of more than 65,000 clones listed, around three quarters were seen once; the top ten hold approximately 17%. The CDR3 extends over 15 amino acids. Germline V lookup: CDR1 KGHSH, CDR2 LQKENI. The V and J ends lost 0 bases and 5 bases respectively, with 10 bases between them. This receptor was obtained from a man in his sixties with acute or convalescent COVID-19. The genes are TRBV18 and TRBJ1-4, with no clear D. What was sequenced was peripheral blood. CDR3 DNA sequence: TGTGCCAGCTCACCACCTGGGAGCCAAAATGAAAAACTGTTTTTT. Protein product: CASSPPGSQNEKLFF. Based on the CDR3 plus reference TRBV18 and TRBJ1-4, the full variable domain is NAGVMQNPRHLVRRRGQEARLRCSPMKGHSHVYWYRQLPEEGLKFMVYLQKENIIDESGMPKERFSAEFPKEGPSILRIQQVVRGDSAAYFCASSPPGSQNEKLFFGSGTQLSVL.